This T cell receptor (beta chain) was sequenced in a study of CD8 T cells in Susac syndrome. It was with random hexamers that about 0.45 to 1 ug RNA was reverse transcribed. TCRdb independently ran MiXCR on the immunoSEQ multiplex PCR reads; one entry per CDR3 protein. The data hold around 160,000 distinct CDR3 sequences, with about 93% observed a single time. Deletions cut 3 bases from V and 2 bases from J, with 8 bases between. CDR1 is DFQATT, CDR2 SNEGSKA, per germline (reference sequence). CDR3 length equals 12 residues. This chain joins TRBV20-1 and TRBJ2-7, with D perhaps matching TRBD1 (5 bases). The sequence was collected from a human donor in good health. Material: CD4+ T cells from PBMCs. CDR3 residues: CSARDIAYEQYF. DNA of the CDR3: TGCAGTGCTAGGGACATCGCCTACGAGCAGTACTTC.